Described below is a single T cell receptor (beta chain) sequence and its context. Extraction also yielded germline DNA, while blood RNA was obtained from unsorted whole blood. Around 4 milliliters of peripheral blood were drawn presurgically. The CDR3 totals 15 residues. The V end lost 3 bases, the J end lost 4 bases, and 12 bases lay between the germline ends. Germline CDR1 reads KGHSH; CDR2 reads LQKENI. Production of TCR beta cDNA used around 500 ng total RNA together with a constant-region primer. The TCR beta library was amplified through three nested multiplex PCR rounds in a modified ARM-PCR procedure. For about 11 cycles apiece, the opening two PCR rounds ran with TRBV1-TRBV30 forward primers and a C-beta reverse primer. MiXCR, applied by TCRdb to the multiplex PCR reads, yields one record per CDR3 protein. The sample has 330,000 or so distinct CDR3 sequences, about 61% seen once. The sample originates from a study of tumor-infiltrating lymphocytes in primary liver carcinoma. Study overall: Donors underwent surgery for histopathologically diagnosed primary liver carcinoma. Spanning 4.2 to 10 cm, the tumors were T1-T3 N0M0.

Material for sequencing was peripheral blood. The clonotype originates from a man aged 40-49 years with primary liver carcinoma and hepatitis B virus infection. The chain couples TRBV18 to TRBJ2-2; the D gene is possibly TRBD2 (6 bases). In DNA form, the CDR3 reads TGTGCCAGCTCACCCGCCACGCGGGGCACCGGGGAGCTGTTTTTT. Encoded protein: CASSPATRGTGELFF.